This T cell receptor beta chain comes out of a study of blood T cell repertoires in COVID-19. Germline V gene data show CDR1 as SGHTA and CDR2 as FQGTGA. Deletions cut 5 bases from V and 0 bases from J, with 14 bases between. The CDR3 contains 15 residues. Measured with immunoSEQ multiplex PCR; TCRdb has only the in-frame clones, and not every one. The sample yields about 100,000 clones, approximately 93% seen once. This clone was recorded a few times. V is TRBV7-3 and J is TRBJ2-7, with a possible D match to TRBD2 (7 bases). Sequencing input: peripheral blood. The origin of this receptor is a man between 45 and 60 years old with active COVID-19. CDR3 residues: CASSLGRGPSYEQYF. For the CDR3, the DNA is TGTGCCAGCAGCCTGGGGCGGGGGCCCTCCTACGAGCAGTACTTC.